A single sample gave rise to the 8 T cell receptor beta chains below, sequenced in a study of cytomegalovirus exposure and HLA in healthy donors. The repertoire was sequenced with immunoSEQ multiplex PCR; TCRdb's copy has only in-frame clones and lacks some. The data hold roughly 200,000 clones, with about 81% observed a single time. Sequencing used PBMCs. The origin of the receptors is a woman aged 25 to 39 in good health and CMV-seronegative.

The CDR3: CASSFDRGSTDTQYF. Here the CDR3 DNA reads TGCGCCAGCAGCTTCGACAGGGGATCCACAGATACGCAGTATTTT. The V call is TRBV5-1, the J call TRBJ2-3, with 8 bases that match TRBD1. CDR1 and CDR2 (germline): SGHRS, YFSETQ. V gave up 2 bases and J gave up 2 bases; unmatched junction bases: 4. There are 15 residues in the CDR3.

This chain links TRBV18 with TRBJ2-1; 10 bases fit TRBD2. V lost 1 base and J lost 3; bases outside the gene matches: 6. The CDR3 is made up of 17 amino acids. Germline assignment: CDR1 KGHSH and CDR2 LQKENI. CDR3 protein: CASSPLTSGSFYNEQFF. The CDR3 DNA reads TGTGCCAGCTCACCACTGACTAGCGGGTCATTCTACAATGAGCAGTTCTTC.

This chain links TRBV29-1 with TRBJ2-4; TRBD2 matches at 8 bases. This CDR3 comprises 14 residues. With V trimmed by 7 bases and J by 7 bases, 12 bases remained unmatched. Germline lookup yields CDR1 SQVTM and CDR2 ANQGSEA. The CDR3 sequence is CSGILYTGGNIQYF. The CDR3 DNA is TGCAGCGGGATCCTCTATACGGGAGGGAACATTCAGTACTTC.

The CDR3 loop is CASSFGYSGANVLTF. CDR3 in DNA: TGTGCCAGCAGCTTCGGTTACTCTGGGGCCAACGTCCTGACTTTC. V is TRBV5-6 and J is TRBJ2-6; D not resolved. V lost 2 bases to trimming and J lost 0 bases, with 6 bases between them. CDR3 length: 15 residues. CDR1 and CDR2 (germline): SGHDT, YYEEEE.

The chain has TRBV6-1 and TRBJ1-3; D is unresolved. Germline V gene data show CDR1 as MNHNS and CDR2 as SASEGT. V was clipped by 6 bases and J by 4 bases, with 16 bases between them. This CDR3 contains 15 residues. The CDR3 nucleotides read TGTGCCAGCAGAGATATGGAGGGTGGAGGAAACACCATATATTTT. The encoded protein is CASRDMEGGGNTIYF.

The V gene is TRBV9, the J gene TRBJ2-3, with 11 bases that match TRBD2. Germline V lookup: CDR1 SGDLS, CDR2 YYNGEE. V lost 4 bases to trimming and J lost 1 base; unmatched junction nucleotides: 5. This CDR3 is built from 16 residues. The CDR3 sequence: CASSPRGLAGTDTQYF. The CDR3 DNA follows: TGTGCCAGCAGCCCAAGGGGACTAGCGGGCACAGATACGCAGTATTTT.

The DNA of the CDR3 is TGCGCCAGCAGCCAGACGACAGGGGTCCGGACTGAAGCTTTCTTT. Protein sequence: CASSQTTGVRTEAFF. The rearrangement joins TRBV4-1 to TRBJ1-1, with 8 positions matching TRBD1. This CDR3 is built from 15 residues. J lost 5 bases, V lost 3 bases, and 8 bases had no gene match. The germline V gene has CDR1 MGHRA and CDR2 YSYEKL.

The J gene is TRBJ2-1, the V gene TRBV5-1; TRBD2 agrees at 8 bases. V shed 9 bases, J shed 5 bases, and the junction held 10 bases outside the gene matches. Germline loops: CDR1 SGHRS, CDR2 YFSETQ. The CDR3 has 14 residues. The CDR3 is CATAPQRGNNEQFF. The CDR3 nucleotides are TGCGCCACAGCCCCACAGCGGGGGAACAATGAGCAGTTCTTC.